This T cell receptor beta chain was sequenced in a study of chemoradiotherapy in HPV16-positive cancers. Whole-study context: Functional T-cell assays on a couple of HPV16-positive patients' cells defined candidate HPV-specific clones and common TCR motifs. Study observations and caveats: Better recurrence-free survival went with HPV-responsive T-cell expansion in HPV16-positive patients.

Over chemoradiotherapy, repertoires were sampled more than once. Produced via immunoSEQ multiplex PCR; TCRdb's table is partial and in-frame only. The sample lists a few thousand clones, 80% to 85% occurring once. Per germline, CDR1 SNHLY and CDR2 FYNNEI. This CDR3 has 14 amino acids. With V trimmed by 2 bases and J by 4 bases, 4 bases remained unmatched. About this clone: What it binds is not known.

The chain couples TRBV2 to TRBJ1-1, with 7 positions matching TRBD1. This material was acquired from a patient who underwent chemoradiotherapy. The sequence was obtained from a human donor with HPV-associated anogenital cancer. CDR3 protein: CASSERRGSTEAFF. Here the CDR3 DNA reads TGTGCCAGCAGTGAACGCAGGGGGAGCACTGAAGCTTTCTTT.